This TCR beta chain was obtained from a study of Graves' ophthalmopathy and Graves' hyperthyroidism. This clonotype appeared many times. Amplification of TCR beta CDR3 regions used RNA transcripts. First-round RT-PCR used HTBI primers; second-round multiplex PCR followed. MiXCR, run by TCRdb on the multiplex PCR reads, gives a single entry per CDR3 protein. The sample includes some 160,000 distinct CDR3 sequences, 35% to 50% of them seen just once. The germline V gene has CDR1 MDHEN and CDR2 SYDVKM. Trimming pared 3 bases from V and 3 bases from J, leaving 12 bases between. This CDR3 has 14 amino acids.

This clonotype was sampled from a man aged 25 to 40 with Graves' ophthalmopathy. This sequence joins TRBV28 and TRBJ2-7, with D possibly TRBD2 on 6 matching bases. The sample taken for sequencing was peripheral blood. The CDR3 spells CASSLRGQIYEQYF. CDR3 sequence (DNA): TGTGCCAGCAGTTTGCGGGGCCAGATCTACGAGCAGTACTTC. The variable domain in full, completed from reference TRBV28 and TRBJ2-7, reads DVKVTQSSRYLVKRTGEKVFLECVQDMDHENMFWYRQDPGLGLRLIYFSYDVKMKEKGDIPEGYSVSREKKERFSLILESASTNQTSMYLCASSLRGQIYEQYFGPGTRLTVT.